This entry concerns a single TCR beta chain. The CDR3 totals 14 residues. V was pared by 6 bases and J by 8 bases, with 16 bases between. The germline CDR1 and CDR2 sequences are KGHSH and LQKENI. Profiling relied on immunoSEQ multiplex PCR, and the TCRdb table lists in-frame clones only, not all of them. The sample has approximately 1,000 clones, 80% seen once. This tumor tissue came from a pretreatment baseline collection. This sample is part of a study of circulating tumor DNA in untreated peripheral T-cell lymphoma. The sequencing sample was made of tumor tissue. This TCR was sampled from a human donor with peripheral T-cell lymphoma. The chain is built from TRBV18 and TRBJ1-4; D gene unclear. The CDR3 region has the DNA TGTGCCAGCTCGGAACGAACGCGCGAAGAAAAACTGTTTTTT. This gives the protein CASSERTREEKLFF.